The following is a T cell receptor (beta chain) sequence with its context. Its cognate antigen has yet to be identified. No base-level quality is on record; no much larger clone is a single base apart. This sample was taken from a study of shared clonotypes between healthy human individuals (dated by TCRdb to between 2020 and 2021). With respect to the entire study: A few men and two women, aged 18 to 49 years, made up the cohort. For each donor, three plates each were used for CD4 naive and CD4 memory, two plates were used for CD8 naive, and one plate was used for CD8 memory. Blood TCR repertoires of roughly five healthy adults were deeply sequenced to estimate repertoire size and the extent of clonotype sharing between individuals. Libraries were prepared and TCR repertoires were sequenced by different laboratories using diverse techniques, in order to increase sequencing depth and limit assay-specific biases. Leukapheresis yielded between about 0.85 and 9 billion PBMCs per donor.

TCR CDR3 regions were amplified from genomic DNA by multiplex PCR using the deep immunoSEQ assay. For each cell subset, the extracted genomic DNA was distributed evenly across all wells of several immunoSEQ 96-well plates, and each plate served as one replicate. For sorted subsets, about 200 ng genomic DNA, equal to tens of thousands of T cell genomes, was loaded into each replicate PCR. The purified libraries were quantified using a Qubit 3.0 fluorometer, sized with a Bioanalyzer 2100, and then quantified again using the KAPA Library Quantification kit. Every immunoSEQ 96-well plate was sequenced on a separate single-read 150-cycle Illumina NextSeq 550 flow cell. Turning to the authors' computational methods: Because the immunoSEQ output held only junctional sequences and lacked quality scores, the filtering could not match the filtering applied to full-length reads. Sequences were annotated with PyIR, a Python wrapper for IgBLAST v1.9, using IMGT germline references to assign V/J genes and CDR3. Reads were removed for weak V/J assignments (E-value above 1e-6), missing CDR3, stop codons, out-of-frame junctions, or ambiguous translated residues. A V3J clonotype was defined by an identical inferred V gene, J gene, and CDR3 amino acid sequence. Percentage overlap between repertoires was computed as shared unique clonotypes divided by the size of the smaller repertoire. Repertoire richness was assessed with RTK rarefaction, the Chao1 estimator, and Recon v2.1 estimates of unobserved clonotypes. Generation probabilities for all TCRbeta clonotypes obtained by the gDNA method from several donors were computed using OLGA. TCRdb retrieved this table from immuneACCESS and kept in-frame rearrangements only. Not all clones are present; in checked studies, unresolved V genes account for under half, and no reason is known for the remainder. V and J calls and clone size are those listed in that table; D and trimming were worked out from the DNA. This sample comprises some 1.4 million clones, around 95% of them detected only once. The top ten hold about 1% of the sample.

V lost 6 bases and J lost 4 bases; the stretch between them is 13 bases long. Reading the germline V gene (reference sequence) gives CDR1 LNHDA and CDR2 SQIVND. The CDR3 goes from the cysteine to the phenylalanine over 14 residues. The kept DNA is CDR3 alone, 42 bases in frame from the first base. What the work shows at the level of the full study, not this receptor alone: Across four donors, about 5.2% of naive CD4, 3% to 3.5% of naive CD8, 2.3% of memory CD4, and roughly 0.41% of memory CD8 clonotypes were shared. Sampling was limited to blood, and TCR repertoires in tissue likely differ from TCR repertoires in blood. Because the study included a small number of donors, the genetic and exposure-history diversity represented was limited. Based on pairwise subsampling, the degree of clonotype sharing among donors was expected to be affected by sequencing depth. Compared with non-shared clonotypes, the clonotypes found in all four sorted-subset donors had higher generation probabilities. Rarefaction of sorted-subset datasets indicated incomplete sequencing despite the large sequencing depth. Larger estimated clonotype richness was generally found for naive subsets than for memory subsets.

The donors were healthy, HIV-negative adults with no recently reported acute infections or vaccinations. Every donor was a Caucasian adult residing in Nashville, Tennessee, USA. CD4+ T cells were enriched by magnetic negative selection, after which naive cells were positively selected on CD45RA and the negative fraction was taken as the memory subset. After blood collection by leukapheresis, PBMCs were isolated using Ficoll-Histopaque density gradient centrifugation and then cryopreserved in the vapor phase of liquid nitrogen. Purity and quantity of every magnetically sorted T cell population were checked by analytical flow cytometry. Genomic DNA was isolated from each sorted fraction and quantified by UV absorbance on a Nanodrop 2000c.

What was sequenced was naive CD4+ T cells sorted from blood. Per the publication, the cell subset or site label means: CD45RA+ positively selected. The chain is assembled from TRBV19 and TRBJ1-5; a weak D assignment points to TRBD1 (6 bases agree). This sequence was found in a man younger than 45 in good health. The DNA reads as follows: TGTGCCAGTAGGGAACAGGGCCTAAATCAGCCCCAGCATTTT. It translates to CASREQGLNQPQHF.